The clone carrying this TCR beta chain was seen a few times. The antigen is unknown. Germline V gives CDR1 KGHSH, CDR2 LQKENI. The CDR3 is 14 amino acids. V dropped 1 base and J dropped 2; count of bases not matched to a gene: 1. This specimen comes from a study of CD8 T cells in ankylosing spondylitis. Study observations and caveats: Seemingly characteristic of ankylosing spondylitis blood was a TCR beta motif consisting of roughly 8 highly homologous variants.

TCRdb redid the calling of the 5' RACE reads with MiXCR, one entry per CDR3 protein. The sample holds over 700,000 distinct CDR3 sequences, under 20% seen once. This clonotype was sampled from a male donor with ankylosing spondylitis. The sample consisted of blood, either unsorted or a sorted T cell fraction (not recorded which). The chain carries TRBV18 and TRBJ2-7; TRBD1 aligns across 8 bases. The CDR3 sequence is CASSPLGQAYEQYF. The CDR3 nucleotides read TGTGCCAGCTCACCACTGGGACAGGCCTACGAGCAGTACTTC.